These T cell receptor beta chains were read from a single sample in a study of T-cell reconstitution after alpha-beta-depleted transplantation in children. TCRdb recomputed calls from the PCR reads with MiXCR, one row per CDR3 protein. The table lists roughly 120,000 distinct CDR3 sequences, approximately 10% of them singletons, with 8% in the top ten. Material: PBMCs from the stem cell graft donor, obtained from the stem cell graft. The receptors come from a human donor who donated a stem cell graft to a child with acute lymphoblastic leukemia. Both conserved end residues are part of each CDR3. D genes are given only for firm matches. Not every row has a clone size; where given, it reads once, few, many or a size class.

d_call j_call v_call clone_size cdr3_aa cdr3_nt
. TRBJ2-5 TRBV29-1 many CSVPKGETQYF TGCAGCGTCCCCAAGGGCGAGACCCAGTACTTC
. TRBJ1-1 TRBV7-2 many CASSLRVQGVTEAFF TGTGCCAGCAGCTTAAGGGTTCAGGGAGTCACTGAAGCTTTCTTT
. TRBJ2-7 TRBV29-1 many CSVDTGGDEQYF TGCAGCGTCGACACAGGGGGGGACGAGCAGTACTTC
. TRBJ1-1 TRBV12-3/TRBV12-4 . CASSPSTVNTEAFF TGTGCCAGCAGTCCGTCTACGGTTAACACTGAAGCTTTCTTT
. TRBJ1-4 TRBV11-3 many CASSLAAGKQLFF TGTGCCAGCAGCTTAGCGGCAGGGAAACAACTGTTTTTT
. TRBJ2-3 TRBV20-1 many CSARDPQRGTGTDTQYF TGCAGTGCTAGAGATCCGCAGCGGGGGACAGGCACAGATACGCAGTATTTT
TRBD2 TRBJ2-3 TRBV27 many CASSFDQRGGRDTQYF TGTGCCAGCAGTTTTGATCAGCGGGGGGGCAGAGATACGCAGTATTTT
. TRBJ2-1 TRBV7-8 many CASSPRGAGDHNEQFF TGTGCCAGCAGCCCCAGGGGGGCGGGGGACCACAATGAGCAGTTCTTC
. TRBJ1-3 TRBV28 . CASSLFQGESGNTIYF TGTGCCAGCAGTTTATTTCAAGGGGAATCTGGAAACACCATATATTTT
TRBD1 TRBJ1-2 TRBV7-2 many CASSLLRGQGYTF TGTGCCAGCAGCTTATTGAGGGGGCAAGGCTACACCTTC
. TRBJ2-7 TRBV20-1 many CSATSGYYEQYF TGCAGTGCTACTTCCGGCTACTACGAGCAGTACTTC
TRBD2 TRBJ2-7 TRBV7-2 many CASSLGSGGDSYEQYF TGTGCCAGCAGCTTAGGGAGCGGGGGCGACTCCTACGAGCAGTACTTC
TRBD2 TRBJ2-7 TRBV13 many CASSSTGTSGYEQYF TGTGCCAGCAGCTCCACCGGGACTAGCGGCTACGAGCAGTACTTC
. TRBJ1-2 TRBV11-2 many CASSLSRTDGYTF TGTGCCAGCAGCTTATCGCGGACAGATGGCTACACCTTC
. TRBJ2-7 TRBV21-1 many CASSKNGQGTYEQYF TGTGCCAGCAGCAAAAACGGACAGGGTACCTACGAGCAGTACTTC
. TRBJ2-7 TRBV28 many CASSLWGQSQVF TGTGCCAGCAGTTTATGGGGCCAGAGCCAAGTCTTC
TRBD2 TRBJ2-4 TRBV6-1 many CASSRAGEKNIQYF TGTGCCAGCAGTAGAGCGGGGGAAAAAAACATTCAGTACTTC
TRBD1 TRBJ1-5 TRBV6-5 many CASSYYRQGGNQPQHF TGTGCCAGCAGTTATTACCGACAGGGAGGCAATCAGCCCCAGCATTTT
. TRBJ2-7 TRBV27 few CASRRGAGMVYEQYF TGTGCCAGCCGGCGGGGCGCCGGGATGGTCTACGAGCAGTACTTC
. TRBJ1-3 TRBV6-5 many CASSYSSGAGNTIYF TGTGCCAGCAGTTACTCGTCAGGGGCTGGAAACACCATATATTTT
. TRBJ1-1 TRBV15 many CATSERHPGAATEAFF TGTGCCACCAGCGAACGTCACCCAGGGGCAGCCACTGAAGCTTTCTTT
TRBD1 TRBJ2-7 TRBV4-3 many CASSQDQYRGLLYEQYF TGCGCCAGCAGCCAAGATCAGTACAGGGGGCTACTCTACGAGCAGTACTTC
. TRBJ2-3 TRBV5-1 many CASSLAELTDTQYF TGCGCCAGCAGCTTGGCGGAGCTCACAGATACGCAGTATTTT
. TRBJ2-2 TRBV5-1 many CASSLLGSNTGELFF TGCGCCAGCAGCTTGTTAGGGAGCAACACCGGGGAGCTGTTTTTT
TRBD1 TRBJ2-7 TRBV12-3/TRBV12-4 many CASTLGGADYEQYF TGTGCCAGCACCTTAGGGGGCGCGGACTACGAGCAGTACTTC
. TRBJ1-1 TRBV6-2/TRBV6-3 few CASFRGSKGEAFF TGTGCCAGCTTTCGCGGGTCTAAAGGTGAAGCTTTCTTT